This T cell receptor beta chain was sequenced in a study of CD8 T cells in Susac syndrome. V shed 6 bases and J 3 bases; nucleotides not matched to a gene: 13. Germline assignment: CDR1 MGHDK and CDR2 SYGVNS. The CDR3 runs 17 residues. The RNA input was roughly 0.45 to 1 ug, and it was reverse transcribed with random hexamers. It was immunoSEQ multiplex PCR that amplified TCR beta CDR3 across 54 Vbeta and 13 Jbeta. TCRdb passed the immunoSEQ multiplex PCR reads through MiXCR, listing each CDR3 protein once. The profile shows hundreds of thousands of distinct CDR3 sequences, about 85% of them singletons.

The receptor was isolated from a human donor with multiple sclerosis. V and J are TRBV25-1 and TRBJ1-3; 8 bases line up with TRBD1. The specimen was CD8+ T cells from PBMCs. CDR3 nucleotide sequence: TGTGCCAGCAGCCTAACCCGGACAGGGACTTTTGGAAACACCATATATTTT. It translates to CASSLTRTGTFGNTIYF.